These 3 T cell receptor beta chains were sequenced from one sample in a study of technical replicates of blood from several donors. Method: immunoSEQ multiplex PCR; TCRdb's copy keeps in-frame clones and lacks some. Among around 54,000 clones, about 96% were seen once, and the ten largest hold about 0.41%. The sample taken for sequencing was T cells isolated from PBMCs. The receptors here all came from a human donor in good health.

The chain couples TRBV27 to TRBJ2-7; perhaps TRBD1 as D (7 bases). There are 15 residues in the CDR3. Trimming took off 2 bases at V and 3 bases at J, with 14 bases between the two ends. The germline V gene encodes CDR1 MNHEY and CDR2 SMNVEV (reference sequence). CDR3 sequence: CASSLSWGDSYEQYF. The CDR3 nucleotides read TGTGCCAGCAGTTTAAGTTGGGGGGACAGCTACGAGCAGTACTTC.

Written as DNA, the CDR3 is TGTGCCAGCAGCCCACGACTAGCGGGAGCCCAAGAGACCCAGTACTTC. Its translation: CASSPRLAGAQETQYF. This chain links TRBV9 with TRBJ2-5; 12 nucleotides line up with TRBD2. The germline CDR1 and CDR2 sequences are SGDLS and YYNGEE. The CDR3 totals 16 residues. Germline trimming cut 4 bases from V and 1 base from J; bases unmatched to any gene: 5.

This chain joins TRBV6-5 and TRBJ1-5; D may be TRBD1 (5 bases). This CDR3 contains 15 residues. V gave up 6 bases and J gave up 7 bases, with 19 bases separating them. The germline V gene encodes CDR1 MNHEY and CDR2 SVGAGI. CDR3 coding DNA: TGTGCCAGCAGCAGAGACAGTTTTCAGATACAGCCCCAGCATTTT. Translated, it gives CASSRDSFQIQPQHF.